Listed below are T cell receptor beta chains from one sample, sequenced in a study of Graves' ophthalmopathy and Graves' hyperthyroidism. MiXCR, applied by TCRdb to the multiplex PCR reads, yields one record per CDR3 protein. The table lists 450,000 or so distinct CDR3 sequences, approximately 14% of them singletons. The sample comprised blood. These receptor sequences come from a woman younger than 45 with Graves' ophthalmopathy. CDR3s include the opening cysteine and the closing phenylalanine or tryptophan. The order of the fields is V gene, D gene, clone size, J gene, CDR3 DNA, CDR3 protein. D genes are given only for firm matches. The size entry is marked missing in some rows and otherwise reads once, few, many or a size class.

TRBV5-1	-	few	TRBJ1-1	TGCGCCAGCAGCCCCGGAGGCAGGGAGGTCGGGGCTGAAGCTTTCTTT	CASSPGGREVGAEAFF
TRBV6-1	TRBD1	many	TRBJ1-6	TGTGCCAGCAATAGACAGGGTATCGGGAATTCACCCCTCCACTTT	CASNRQGIGNSPLHF
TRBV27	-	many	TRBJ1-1	TGTGCCAGCCGTCAAGGGACGGCGAACACTGAAGCTTTCTTT	CASRQGTANTEAFF
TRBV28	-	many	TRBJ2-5	TGTGCCAGCAGTTTTGTAACAGGAGAAGAGACCCAGTACTTC	CASSFVTGEETQYF
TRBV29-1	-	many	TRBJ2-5	TGCAGCGTTGCCTTGGTTGCCGGGGGAGCGGAGACCCAGTACTTC	CSVALVAGGAETQYF
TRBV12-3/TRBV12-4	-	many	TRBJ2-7	TGTGCCAGCAGTCTCACCGGGACATTATACGAGCAGTACTTC	CASSLTGTLYEQYF
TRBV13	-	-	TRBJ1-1	TGTGCCAGCAGCTTTGGAGATACGAACACTGAAGCTTTCTTT	CASSFGDTNTEAFF
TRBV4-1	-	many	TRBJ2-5	TGCGCCAGCAGCCAGAGGGACACACAGTTATTGGAGACCCAGTACTTC	CASSQRDTQLLETQYF
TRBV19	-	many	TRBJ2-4	TGTGCCAGTAGTCAGGGCAGACCCCCTTTAGGGAACATTCAGTACTTC	CASSQGRPPLGNIQYF
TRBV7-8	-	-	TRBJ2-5	TGTGCCAGCAGCCCCATGAGACTGGGGGGGCTGGAGACCCAGTACTTC	CASSPMRLGGLETQYF
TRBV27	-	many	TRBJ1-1	TGTGCCAGCAGTTTCCGGCAGTCTTACACTGAAGCTTTCTTT	CASSFRQSYTEAFF
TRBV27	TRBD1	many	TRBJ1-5	TGTGCCAGCAGCCCGGGACAGGGAGGAGGTCAGCCCCAGCATTTT	CASSPGQGGGQPQHF
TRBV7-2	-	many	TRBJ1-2	TGTGCCAGCAGCTTAGTGGTCAGATCCGGCTACACCTTC	CASSLVVRSGYTF
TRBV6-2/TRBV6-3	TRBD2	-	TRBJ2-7	TGTGCCAGCAGTTACCCTACCTTCGGACTAGCGGAGTACGAGCAGTACTTC	CASSYPTFGLAEYEQYF
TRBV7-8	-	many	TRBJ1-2	TGTGCCAGCACCTGGGGGACTCTCTATGGCTACACCTTC	CASTWGTLYGYTF
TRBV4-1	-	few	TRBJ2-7	TGCGCCAGCAGCCATGCAACAGGTTTCTACGAGCAGTACTTC	CASSHATGFYEQYF
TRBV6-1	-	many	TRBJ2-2	TGTGCCAGCACCAACTTGTTTATCACCGGGGAGCTGTTTTTT	CASTNLFITGELFF
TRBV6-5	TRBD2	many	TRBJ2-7	TGTGCCAGCAGTTACGGGCTAGCGGGACTATACGAGCAGTACTTC	CASSYGLAGLYEQYF
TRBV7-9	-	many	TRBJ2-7	TGTGCCAGCAGCTTGTCGGGGGTCGAGCAGTACTTC	CASSLSGVEQYF
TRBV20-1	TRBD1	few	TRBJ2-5	TGCAGTGGAAACACAGGGGGAGAGACCCAGTACTTC	CSGNTGGETQYF
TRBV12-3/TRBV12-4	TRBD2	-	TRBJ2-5	TGTGCCAGCAGTTTCGCTAGCGGGGGGGTTTGGGAGACCCAGTACTTC	CASSFASGGVWETQYF
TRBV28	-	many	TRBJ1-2	TGTGCCAGCAGTTCTTGGCAGGAACTCTATGGCTACACCTTC	CASSSWQELYGYTF
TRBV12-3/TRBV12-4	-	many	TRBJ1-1	TGTGCCAGCAGATCCATAAGCCCTGAAGCTTTCTTT	CASRSISPEAFF
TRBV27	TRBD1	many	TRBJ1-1	TGTGCCAGCAGCAACAGGGGCACTGAAGCTTTCTTT	CASSNRGTEAFF
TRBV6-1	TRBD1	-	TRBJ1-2	TGTGCCAGCAGCCGGGACAGTTCCTCCTTCTATGGCTACACCTTC	CASSRDSSSFYGYTF
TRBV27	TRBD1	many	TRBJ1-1	TGTGCCAGCAGTTGGCGGAGTACAGGGGTGTGGAACACTGAAGCTTTCTTT	CASSWRSTGVWNTEAFF
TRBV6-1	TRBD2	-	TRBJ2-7	TGTGCCAGCAGTGAAGAAGCGGGGACCACTCGGCAGTACTTC	CASSEEAGTTRQYF
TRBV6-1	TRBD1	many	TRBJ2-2	TGTGCCAGCAGTACAACAGGGGGCCCCGGGGAGCTGTTTTTT	CASSTTGGPGELFF
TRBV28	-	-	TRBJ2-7	TGTGCCAGCAGTTTATTCGTGGGGTACGAGCAGTACTTC	CASSLFVGYEQYF
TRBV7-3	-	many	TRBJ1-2	TGTGCCAGCAGGATACCAGGAGGGGGCTACACCTTC	CASRIPGGGYTF
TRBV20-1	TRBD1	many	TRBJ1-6	TGCAGTGCTGTTGACAGGGGTAATTCACCCCTCCACTTT	CSAVDRGNSPLHF
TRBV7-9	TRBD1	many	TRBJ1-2	TGTGCCAGCAGCCGTACAGGGGGAAAGGCTGGACTACACTTC	CASSRTGGKAGLHF
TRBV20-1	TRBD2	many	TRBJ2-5	TGCAGTGCAGTAGCGGGTCAAGAGACCCAGTACTTC	CSAVAGQETQYF
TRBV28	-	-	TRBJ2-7	TGTGCCAGCAATCACAGGGGAGGGGTAATAAGCGAGCAGTACTTC	CASNHRGGVISEQYF
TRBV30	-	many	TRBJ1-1	TGTGCCTGGAGTGTGACTGGGGGTACTGAAGCTTTCTTT	CAWSVTGGTEAFF
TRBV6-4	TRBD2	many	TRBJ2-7	TGTGCCAGCAGTCGATCGCGGACTAGCGGGAGTATCTACGAGCAGTACTTC	CASSRSRTSGSIYEQYF
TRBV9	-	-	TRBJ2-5	TGTGCCAGCAGCGTAGATCTCTGGGCTTCTAGAGAGACCCAGTACTTC	CASSVDLWASRETQYF
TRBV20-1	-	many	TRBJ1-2	TGCAGTGCAACCGGGCCTCGCTTC	CSATGPRF
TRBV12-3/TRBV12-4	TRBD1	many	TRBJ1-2	TGTGCCAGCACCAAGGGACAGGGGATCTATGGCTACACCTTC	CASTKGQGIYGYTF
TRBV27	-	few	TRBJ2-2	TGTGCCAGCAGTTTTAGCTTGGCCCATCGGGGCACCGGGGAGCTGTTTTTT	CASSFSLAHRGTGELFF
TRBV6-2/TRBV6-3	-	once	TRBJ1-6	TGTGCCAGCAGTGAGGAGAGCCCTCCGCCACCCCTCCACTTT	CASSEESPPPPLHF
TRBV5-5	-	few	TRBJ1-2	TGTGCCAGCAGCTTGGCAGCTTCCTACACCTTC	CASSLAASYTF
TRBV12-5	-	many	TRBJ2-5	TGTGCTAGTGGTTTCGGGCTAGGGGAGACCCAGTACTTC	CASGFGLGETQYF
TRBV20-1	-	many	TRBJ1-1	TGCAGTGCTAGAGGGGTAGGGTCGAACACTGAAGCTTTCTTT	CSARGVGSNTEAFF
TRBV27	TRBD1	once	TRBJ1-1	TGTGCCAGCAGTTCAGGGGGCCTGGCTTTCTTT	CASSSGGLAFF
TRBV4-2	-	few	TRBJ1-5	TGTGCCAGCAGCCGCGCAGGCTCTGGGGGCAATCAGCCCCAGCATTTT	CASSRAGSGGNQPQHF
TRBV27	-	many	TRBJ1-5	TGTGCCAGCAGCCCAGGGGTGTTAAATCAGCCCCAGCATTTT	CASSPGVLNQPQHF
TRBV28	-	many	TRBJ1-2	TGTGCCAGCAGTCAAGGTGGCTACACCTTC	CASSQGGYTF
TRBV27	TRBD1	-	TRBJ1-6	TGTGCCAGCAGTTTAGGATTCAGGGGGACCACGAATTCACCCCTCCACTTT	CASSLGFRGTTNSPLHF
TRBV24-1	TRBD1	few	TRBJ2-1	TGTGCCACCAGTGATGCCGGGACAGGGCTCTACAATGAGAAGTTCTTC	CATSDAGTGLYNEKFF
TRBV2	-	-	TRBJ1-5	TGTGCCAGCAGTGATCGTGTGGACCATCGTGACAGGCAGCCCCAGCATTTT	CASSDRVDHRDRQPQHF
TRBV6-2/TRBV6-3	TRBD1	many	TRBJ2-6	TGTGCCAGCAGTACCTGGACAGGACCCACTGCTGAGACTGGGGCCAACGTCCTGACTTTC	CASSTWTGPTAETGANVLTF